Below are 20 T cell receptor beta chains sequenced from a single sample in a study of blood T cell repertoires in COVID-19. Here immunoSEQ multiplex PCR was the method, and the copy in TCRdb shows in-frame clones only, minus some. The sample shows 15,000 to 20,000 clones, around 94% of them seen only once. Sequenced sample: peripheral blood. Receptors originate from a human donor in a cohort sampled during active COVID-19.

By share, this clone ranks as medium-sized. As DNA, the CDR3 is TGCGCCAGCAGCTTGGCCGTGGGGGAGGTTAACTATGGCTACACCTTC. This translates into CASSLAVGEVNYGYTF. The V gene is TRBV5-1, the J gene TRBJ1-2; weak D call: TRBD1 (5 bases). CDR3 length: 16 amino acids. Trimming left V 0 bases short and J 1 base short, with 13 bases between. The V gene's germline CDR1 is SGHRS and CDR2 YFSETQ.

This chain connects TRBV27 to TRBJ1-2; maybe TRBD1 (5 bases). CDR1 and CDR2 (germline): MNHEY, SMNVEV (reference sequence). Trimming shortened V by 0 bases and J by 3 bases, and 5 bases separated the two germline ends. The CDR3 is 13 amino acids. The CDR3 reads CASSLSGDYGYTF. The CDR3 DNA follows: TGTGCCAGCAGTTTATCAGGGGACTATGGCTACACCTTC.

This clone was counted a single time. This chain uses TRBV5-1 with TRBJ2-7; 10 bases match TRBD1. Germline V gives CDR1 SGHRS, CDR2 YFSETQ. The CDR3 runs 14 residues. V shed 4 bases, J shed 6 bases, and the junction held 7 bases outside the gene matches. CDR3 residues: CASSIDRGHVEQYF. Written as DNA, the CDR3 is TGCGCCAGCAGCATTGACAGGGGGCATGTCGAGCAGTACTTC.

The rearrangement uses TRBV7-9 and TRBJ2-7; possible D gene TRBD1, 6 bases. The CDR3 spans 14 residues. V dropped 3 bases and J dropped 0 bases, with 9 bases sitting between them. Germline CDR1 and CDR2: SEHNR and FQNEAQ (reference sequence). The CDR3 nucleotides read TGTGCCAGCAGCTTTGGACAGCCCTCCTACGAGCAGTACTTC. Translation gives CASSFGQPSYEQYF.

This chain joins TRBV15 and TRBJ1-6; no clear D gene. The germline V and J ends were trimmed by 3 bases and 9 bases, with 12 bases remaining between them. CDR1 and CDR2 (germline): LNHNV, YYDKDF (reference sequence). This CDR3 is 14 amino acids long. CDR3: CATSREGLSSPLHF. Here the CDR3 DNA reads TGTGCCACCAGCAGGGAGGGTCTTAGTTCACCCCTCCACTTT.

The DNA for the CDR3 is TGTGCCAGCAGCTTAGGGGGGCGGCCAGATACGCAGTATTTT. This encodes CASSLGGRPDTQYF. The chain combines TRBV13 with TRBJ2-3; tentatively, D is TRBD1 (5 bases). The V end was cut by 0 bases, the J end by 4 bases, with 8 bases between. The CDR3 is 14 amino acids. Per germline, CDR1 PRHDT and CDR2 FYEKMQ (reference sequence). The full variable domain, rest sourced from reference TRBV13 and TRBJ2-3, is AAGVIQSPRHLIKEKRETATLKCYPIPRHDTVYWYQQGPGQDPQFLISFYEKMQSDKGSIPDRFSAQQFSDYHSELNMSSLELGDSALYFCASSLGGRPDTQYFGPGTRLTVL.

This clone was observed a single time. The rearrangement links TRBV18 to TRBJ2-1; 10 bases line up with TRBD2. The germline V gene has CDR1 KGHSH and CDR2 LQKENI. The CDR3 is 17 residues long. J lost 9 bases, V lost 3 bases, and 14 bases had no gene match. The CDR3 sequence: CASSPLLAGNRKSEQFF. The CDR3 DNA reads TGTGCCAGCTCACCCCTACTAGCGGGGAATCGTAAGAGTGAGCAGTTCTTC.

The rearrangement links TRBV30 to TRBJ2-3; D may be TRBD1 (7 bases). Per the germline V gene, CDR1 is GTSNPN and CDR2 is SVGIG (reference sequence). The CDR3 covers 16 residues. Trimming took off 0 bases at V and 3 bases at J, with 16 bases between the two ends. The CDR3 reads CAWSVEEGAQTDTQYF. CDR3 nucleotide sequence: TGTGCCTGGAGTGTTGAGGAGGGGGCGCAGACAGATACGCAGTATTTT.

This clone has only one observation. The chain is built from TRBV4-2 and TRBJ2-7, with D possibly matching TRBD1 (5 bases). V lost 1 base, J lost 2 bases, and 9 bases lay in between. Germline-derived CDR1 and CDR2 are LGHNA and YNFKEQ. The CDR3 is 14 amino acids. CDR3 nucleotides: TGTGCCAGCAGCCAAGGGACACTTACCTACGAGCAGTACTTC. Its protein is CASSQGTLTYEQYF.

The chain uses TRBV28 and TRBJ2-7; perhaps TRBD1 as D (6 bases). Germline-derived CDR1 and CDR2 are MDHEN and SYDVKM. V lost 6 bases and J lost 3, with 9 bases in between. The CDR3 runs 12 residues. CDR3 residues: CASRAGVYEQYF. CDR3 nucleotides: TGTGCCAGCAGGGCAGGGGTCTACGAGCAGTACTTC.

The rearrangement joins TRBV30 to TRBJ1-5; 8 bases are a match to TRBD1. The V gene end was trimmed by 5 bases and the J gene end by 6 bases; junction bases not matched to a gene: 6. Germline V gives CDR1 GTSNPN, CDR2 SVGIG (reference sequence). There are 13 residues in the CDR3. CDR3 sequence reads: CAWDRGRGQPQHF. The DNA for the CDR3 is TGTGCCTGGGACAGGGGAAGGGGTCAGCCCCAGCATTTT.

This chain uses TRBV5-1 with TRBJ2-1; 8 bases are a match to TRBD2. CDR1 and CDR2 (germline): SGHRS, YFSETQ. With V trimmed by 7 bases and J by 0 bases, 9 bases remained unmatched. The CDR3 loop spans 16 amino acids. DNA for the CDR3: TGCGCCAGCGACCGGGGGGGTCTTAGCTCCTACAATGAGCAGTTCTTC. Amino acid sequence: CASDRGGLSSYNEQFF.

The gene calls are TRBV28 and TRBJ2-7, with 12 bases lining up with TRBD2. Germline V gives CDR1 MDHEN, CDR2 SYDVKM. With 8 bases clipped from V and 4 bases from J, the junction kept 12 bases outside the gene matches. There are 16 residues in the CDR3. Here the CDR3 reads CASGLAGGPLLYEQYF. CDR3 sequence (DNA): TGTGCCAGCGGCCTAGCGGGAGGGCCTCTACTTTACGAGCAGTACTTC.

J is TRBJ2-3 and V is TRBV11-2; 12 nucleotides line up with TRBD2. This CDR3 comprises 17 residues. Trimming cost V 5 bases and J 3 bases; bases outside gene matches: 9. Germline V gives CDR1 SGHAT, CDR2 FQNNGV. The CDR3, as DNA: TGTGCCAGCAGCCTCCCCCTAGCGGGGGGGCGGACAGATACGCAGTATTTT. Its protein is CASSLPLAGGRTDTQYF.

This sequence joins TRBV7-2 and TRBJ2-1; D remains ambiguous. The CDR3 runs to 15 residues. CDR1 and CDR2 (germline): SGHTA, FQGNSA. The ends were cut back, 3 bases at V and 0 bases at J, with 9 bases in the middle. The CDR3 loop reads CASSLWPNSYNEQFF. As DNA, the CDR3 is TGTGCCAGCAGCTTGTGGCCCAACTCCTACAATGAGCAGTTCTTC.

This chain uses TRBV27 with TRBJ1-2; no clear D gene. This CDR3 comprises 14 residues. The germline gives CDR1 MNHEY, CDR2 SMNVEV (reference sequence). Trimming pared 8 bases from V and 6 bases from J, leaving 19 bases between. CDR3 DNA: TGTGCCAGCTATGGACTGTGGGATTCCAATGGCTACACCTTC. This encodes CASYGLWDSNGYTF.

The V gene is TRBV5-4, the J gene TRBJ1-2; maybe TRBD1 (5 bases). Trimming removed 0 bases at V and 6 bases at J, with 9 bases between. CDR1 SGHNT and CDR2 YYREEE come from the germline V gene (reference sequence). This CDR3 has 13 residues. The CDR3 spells CASSLGQGNGYTF. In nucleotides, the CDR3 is TGTGCCAGCAGCTTGGGGCAGGGAAATGGCTACACCTTC.

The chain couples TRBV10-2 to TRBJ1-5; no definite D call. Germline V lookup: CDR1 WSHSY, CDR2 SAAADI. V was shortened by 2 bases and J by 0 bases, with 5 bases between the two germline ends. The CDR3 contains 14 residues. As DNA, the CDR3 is TGCGCCAGCAGTGAGATCGGTAGCAATCAGCCCCAGCATTTT. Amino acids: CASSEIGSNQPQHF.

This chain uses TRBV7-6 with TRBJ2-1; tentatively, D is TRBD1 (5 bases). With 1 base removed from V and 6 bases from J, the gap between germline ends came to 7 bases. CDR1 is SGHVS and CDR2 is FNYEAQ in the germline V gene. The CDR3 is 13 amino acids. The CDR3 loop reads CASSLGQSNEQFF. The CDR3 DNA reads TGTGCCAGCAGCTTAGGACAGAGCAATGAGCAGTTCTTC. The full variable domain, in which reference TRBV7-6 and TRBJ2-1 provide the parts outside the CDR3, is GAGVSQSPRYKVTKRGQDVALRCDPISGHVSLYWYRQALGQGPEFLTYFNYEAQQDKSGLPNDRFSAERPEGSISTLTIQRTEQRDSAMYRCASSLGQSNEQFFGPGTRLTVL.

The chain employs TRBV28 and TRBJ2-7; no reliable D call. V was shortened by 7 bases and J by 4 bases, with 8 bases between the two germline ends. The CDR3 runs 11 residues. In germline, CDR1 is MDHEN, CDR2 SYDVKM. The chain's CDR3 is CASTWSYEQYF. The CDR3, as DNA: TGTGCCAGCACCTGGAGTTACGAGCAGTACTTC.